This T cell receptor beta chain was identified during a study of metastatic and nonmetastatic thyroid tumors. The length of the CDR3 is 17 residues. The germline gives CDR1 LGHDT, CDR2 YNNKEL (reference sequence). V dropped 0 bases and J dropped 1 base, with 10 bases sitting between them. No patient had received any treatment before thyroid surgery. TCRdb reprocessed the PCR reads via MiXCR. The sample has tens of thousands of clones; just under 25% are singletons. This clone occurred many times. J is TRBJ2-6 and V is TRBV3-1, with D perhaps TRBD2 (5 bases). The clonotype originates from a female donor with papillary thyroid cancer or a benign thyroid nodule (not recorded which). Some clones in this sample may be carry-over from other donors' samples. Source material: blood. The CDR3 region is CASSQEGEGSGANVLTF. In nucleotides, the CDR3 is TGTGCCAGCAGCCAAGAGGGTGAGGGATCTGGGGCCAACGTCCTGACTTTC.